This T cell receptor beta chain was identified in a study of T cell responses to AZD1222 COVID-19 vaccine (TCRdb year 2021). At the level of the whole study: TCR sequencing was performed for 230 to 250 trial participants, of whom about 200 were given two doses of AZD1222 and some 26 were given two doses of MenACWY control vaccine. Enrollment into the trials was organized by age into subgroups of 18-55, 56-69 and 70-plus years, and those subgroups contained around 150, 28 and 57 TCR-sequenced participants, respectively.

Deletion took 4 bases off V and 2 bases off J, with a span of 13 bases between the germline ends. According to the germline V gene, CDR1 reads MRHNA and CDR2 reads SNTAGT. Inclusive of the bounding cysteine and phenylalanine, the CDR3 is 15 residues long. The entry retains the CDR3 DNA only, 45 bases that are in frame from base 1. The CDR3 regions of human TCRbeta chains were subjected to immunosequencing. Per the authors' processing: TCRs in the repertoires were matched against a reference library of SARS-CoV-2-specific TCRs that had been generated with the MIRA antigen-specificity platform. Breadth meant the fraction of unique TCRs that were SARS-CoV-2-associated, whereas depth meant the fraction of total T cells that were SARS-CoV-2-associated. Using the MIRA data, every spike-specific TCR was mapped to the spike region that the TCR reacted to and assigned to either a CD4 or a CD8 class. Log10-transformed breadth and depth values were compared by one-way ANOVA with Sidak's multiple comparisons tests. TCRdb limited this immuneACCESS table to in-frame rearrangements with V and J called. A share of clones is missing; checked studies link under half to unresolved V genes, and the rest is unexplained. V and J calls plus clone size are reproduced from that table; the DNA served to infer D and trimming. The sample yields 150,000 to 180,000 clones; approximately 91% were counted once. The ten largest account for about 1.6% of the sample.

Overall study outcomes, separate from this receptor: In the small 56-69-year group, the increase in depth fell short of significance, most likely because of low power. A significant rise in spike-specific TCR breadth and depth was observed after two AZD1222 doses relative to day 0 and relative to MenACWY recipients. Participants were mostly white British and included more females than males, and it was suggested by the authors that clonal diversity may have been underestimated. Because no day 14 peak-response samples were available, repertoires were characterized only after the peak T cell response. Nearly half of unique spike-specific TCRs reportedly recognized epitopes outside regions mutated in the B.1.351 and B.1.1.7 variants. Only six AZD1222 recipients were SARS-CoV-2 seropositive at baseline, limiting conclusions about previously exposed vaccinees. Vaccine-associated CD4 TCRs spanned the whole spike protein, with dominant responses in regions 160-218 and 743-854.

This sample's time point label indicates: about 28 days (+/-7) after the second vaccine dose. AZD1222 recipients with second doses at about 4 weeks or about 12 weeks were pooled, because spike-specific TCR depth and breadth did not differ between schedules. Vaccinee samples were obtained from the UK trials COV001 and COV002, which included a single-blind randomized controlled phase 2/3 trial of AZD1222 (ChAdOx1 nCoV-19) in healthy adults. For TCRbeta chain sequencing, PBMC samples from trial participants were taken at day 0 and at day 28 after the second dose. The sample holds one count of this clone. Its target antigen remains unknown. No base quality information exists; no much larger clone differs at one position.

This receptor was taken from an adult who received the AZD1222 COVID-19 vaccine. The sequences come from peripheral blood, collected 28 days after the second AZD1222 dose. The rearranged segments are TRBV6-4 and TRBJ2-3, with the D gene possibly TRBD1 or TRBD2, each one fitting 5 bases. The CDR3 protein: CASSVGDVNTDTQYF. The nucleotide sequence reads as follows: TGTGCCAGCAGTGTAGGGGACGTGAACACAGATACGCAGTATTTT.